The T cell receptor beta chain described here comes from a study of T cells and Merkel cell carcinoma outcomes. Study-wide results and caveats: Merkel cell carcinoma outcomes were reportedly predicted by repertoire and T-cell density.

Trimming took off 4 bases at V and 7 bases at J, with 10 bases between the two ends. Looked up from germline, CDR1 is SEHNR and CDR2 is FQNEAQ (reference sequence). The CDR3 sequence is 12 residues long. In regard to this clone: Its antigen is not known.

Profiling relied on immunoSEQ multiplex PCR, and the TCRdb table lists in-frame clones only, not all of them. The sample holds about 15,000 clones, roughly 90% seen once. The gene calls are TRBV7-9 and TRBJ1-1; D is ambiguous. The sample consisted of tumor tissue from Merkel cell carcinoma. This TCR came from a human donor with Merkel cell carcinoma. The CDR3 region is CASSWPGSEAFF. The CDR3 bases are TGTGCCAGCAGCTGGCCGGGCAGTGAAGCTTTCTTT.